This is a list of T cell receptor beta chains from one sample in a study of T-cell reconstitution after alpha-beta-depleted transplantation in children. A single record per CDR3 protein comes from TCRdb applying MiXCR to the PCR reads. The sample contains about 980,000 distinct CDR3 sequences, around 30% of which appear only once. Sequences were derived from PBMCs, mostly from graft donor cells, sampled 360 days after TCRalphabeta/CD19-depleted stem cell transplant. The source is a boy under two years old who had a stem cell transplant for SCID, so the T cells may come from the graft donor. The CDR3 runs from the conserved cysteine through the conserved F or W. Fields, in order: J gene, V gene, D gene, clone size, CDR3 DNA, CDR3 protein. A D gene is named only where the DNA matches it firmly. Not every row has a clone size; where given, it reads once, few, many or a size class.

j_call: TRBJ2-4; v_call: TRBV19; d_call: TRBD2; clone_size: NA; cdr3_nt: TGTGCCAGTAGTCCCTTAGCGGGGACCCTAGCCAAAAACATTCAGTACTTC; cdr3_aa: CASSPLAGTLAKNIQYF
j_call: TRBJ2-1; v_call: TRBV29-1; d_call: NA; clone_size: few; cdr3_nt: TGCAGCGTTGATGCGGAGGGGGCGGTGATAATCGATGAGCAGTTCTTC; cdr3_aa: CSVDAEGAVIIDEQFF
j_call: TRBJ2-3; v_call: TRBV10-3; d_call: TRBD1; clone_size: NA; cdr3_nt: TGTGCCATCAGTAAGACAGGGGACACAGATACGCAGTATTTT; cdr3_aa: CAISKTGDTDTQYF
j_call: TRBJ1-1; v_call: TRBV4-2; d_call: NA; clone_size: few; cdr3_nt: TGTGCCAGCAGCCCGGTTGGGGGGCAGGGTTTCCCTGAAGCTTTCTTT; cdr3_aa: CASSPVGGQGFPEAFF
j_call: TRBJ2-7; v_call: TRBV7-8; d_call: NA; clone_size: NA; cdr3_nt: TGTGCCAGCAGCTCTCCACAGACGATGGGACTGACCTACGAGCAGTACTTC; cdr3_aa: CASSSPQTMGLTYEQYF
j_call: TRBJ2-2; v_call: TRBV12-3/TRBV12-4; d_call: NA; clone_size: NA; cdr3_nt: TGTGCCAGCAGTAACACCGGGACCCGTAGAATCGGGGAGCTGTTTTTT; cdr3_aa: CASSNTGTRRIGELFF
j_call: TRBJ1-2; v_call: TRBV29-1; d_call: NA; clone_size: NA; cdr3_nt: TGCAGCGTTGCGAACGGGGAGCATGGCTACACCTTC; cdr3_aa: CSVANGEHGYTF
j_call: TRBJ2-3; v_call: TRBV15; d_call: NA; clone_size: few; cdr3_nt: TGTGCCACCAGCATTGGCGGGTGGAGCACAGATACGCAGTATTTT; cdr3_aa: CATSIGGWSTDTQYF
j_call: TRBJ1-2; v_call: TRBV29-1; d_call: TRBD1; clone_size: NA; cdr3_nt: TGCAGCGTTGAGCGGGACAGGGGTGCCTATGGCTACACCTTC; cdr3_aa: CSVERDRGAYGYTF
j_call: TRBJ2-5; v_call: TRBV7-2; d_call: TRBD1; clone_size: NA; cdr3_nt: TGTGCCAGCAGCTTACCGACAGGGTTTAAGGAGACCCAGTACTTC; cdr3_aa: CASSLPTGFKETQYF
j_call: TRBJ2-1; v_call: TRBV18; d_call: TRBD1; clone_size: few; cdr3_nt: TGTGCCAGCTCACCGCAGACAGGGTACAATGAGCAGTTCTTC; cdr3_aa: CASSPQTGYNEQFF
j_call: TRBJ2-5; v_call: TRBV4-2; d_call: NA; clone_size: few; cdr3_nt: TGTGCCAGCAGCCAAGAGTCCTCCCGGGATGAGACCCAGTACTTC; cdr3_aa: CASSQESSRDETQYF
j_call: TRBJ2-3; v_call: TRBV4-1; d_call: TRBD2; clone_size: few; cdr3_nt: TGCGCCAGCAGCCGGGCCGTCCGCGGGGGTGGCTCCTTGGATACGCAGTATTTT; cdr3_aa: CASSRAVRGGGSLDTQYF
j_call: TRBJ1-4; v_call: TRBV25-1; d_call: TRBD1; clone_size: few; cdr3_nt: TGTGCCAGCAGTGCCGACCTCGGGACAGAGAATGAAAAACTGTTTTTT; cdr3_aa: CASSADLGTENEKLFF
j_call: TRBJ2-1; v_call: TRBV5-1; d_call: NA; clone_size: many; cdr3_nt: TGCGCCAGCAGCTTGGAAGGACCCAATGAGCAGTTCTTC; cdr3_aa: CASSLEGPNEQFF
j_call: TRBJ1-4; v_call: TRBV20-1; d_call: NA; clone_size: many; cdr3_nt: TGCAGTGCTAGGACATCCGAAAAACTGTTTTTT; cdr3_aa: CSARTSEKLFF
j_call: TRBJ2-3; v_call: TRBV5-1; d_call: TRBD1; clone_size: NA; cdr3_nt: TGCGCCAGCAGCTTGGTAGGCAGGGGGCCTGGAGATACGCAGTATTTT; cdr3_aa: CASSLVGRGPGDTQYF
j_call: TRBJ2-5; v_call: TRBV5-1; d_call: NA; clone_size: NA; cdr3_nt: TGCGCCAGCACCCCCTCTGGGACCCAAGAGACCCAGTACTTC; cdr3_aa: CASTPSGTQETQYF
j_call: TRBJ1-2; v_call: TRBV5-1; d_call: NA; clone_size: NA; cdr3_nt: TGCGCCAGCAGCACTGACAGGAACTATGGCTACACCTTC; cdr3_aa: CASSTDRNYGYTF
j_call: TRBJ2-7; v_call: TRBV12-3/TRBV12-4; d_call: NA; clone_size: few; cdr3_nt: TGTGCCAGCAGTTTAAACAGGGGAGGGTACGAGCAGTACTTC; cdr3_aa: CASSLNRGGYEQYF
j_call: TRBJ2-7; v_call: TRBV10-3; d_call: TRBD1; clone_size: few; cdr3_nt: TGTGCCATCAGTGAAGACAGGGTTAAGCGCGAGCAGTACTTC; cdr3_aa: CAISEDRVKREQYF
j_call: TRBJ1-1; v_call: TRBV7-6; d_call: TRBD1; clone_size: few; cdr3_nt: TGTGCCAGCAGCTTAGCCCCGACAGGGGGCTGGACTGAAGCTTTCTTT; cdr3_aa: CASSLAPTGGWTEAFF
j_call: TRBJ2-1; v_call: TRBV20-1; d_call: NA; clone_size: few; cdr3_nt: TGCAGTGCTAGAGTCCGAGCGGAAACCTACAATGAGCAGTTCTTC; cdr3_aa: CSARVRAETYNEQFF
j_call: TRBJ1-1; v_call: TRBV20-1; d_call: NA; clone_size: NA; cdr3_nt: TGCAGTGCTAGAGATATCACAGGGGAAGCTTTCTTT; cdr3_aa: CSARDITGEAFF
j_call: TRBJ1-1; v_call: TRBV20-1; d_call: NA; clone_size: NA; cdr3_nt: TGCAGTGCTAGAGACTCGGCCAACACTGAAGCTTTCTTT; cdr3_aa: CSARDSANTEAFF
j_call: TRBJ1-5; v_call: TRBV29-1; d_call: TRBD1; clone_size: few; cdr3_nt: TGCAGCGTTGCCCCAGTCGACAGGGATGAGCCCCAGCATTTT; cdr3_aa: CSVAPVDRDEPQHF
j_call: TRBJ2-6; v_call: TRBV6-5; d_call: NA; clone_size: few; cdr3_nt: TGTGCCAGCAGTTACGCAGGTCCTAGCTCTGGGGCCAACGTCCTGACTTTC; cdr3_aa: CASSYAGPSSGANVLTF
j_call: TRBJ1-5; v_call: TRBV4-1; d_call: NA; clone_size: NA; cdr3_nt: TGCGCCAGCAGCCTGATTATAGGAGGGAAGAATCAGCCCCAGCATTTT; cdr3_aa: CASSLIIGGKNQPQHF
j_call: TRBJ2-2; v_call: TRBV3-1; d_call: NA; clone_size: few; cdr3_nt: TGTGCCAGCAGCTCCCAGCGCGGGGAGCTGTTTTTT; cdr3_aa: CASSSQRGELFF
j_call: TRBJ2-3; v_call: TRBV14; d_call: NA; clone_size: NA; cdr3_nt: TGTGCCAGCAGCCAAGACTTAATCGGCACAGATACGCAGTATTTT; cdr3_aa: CASSQDLIGTDTQYF
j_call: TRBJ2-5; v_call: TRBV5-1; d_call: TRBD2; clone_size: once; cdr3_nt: TGCGCCAGCAGCTTACCGGGGCTAGCGGGGCCCAAGGAGACCCAGTACTTC; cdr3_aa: CASSLPGLAGPKETQYF